The source of this T cell receptor beta chain is a study of Graves' ophthalmopathy and Graves' hyperthyroidism. Study-wide results and caveats: Most expanded clonotypes in thyroid above 0.001 frequency also showed up in blood.

The authors amplified TCR beta CDR3 regions, and they did so from RNA transcripts for repertoire sequencing. The workflow started with a first-round RT-PCR run with HTBI primers and then moved on to a second-round multiplex PCR. In TCRdb, the multiplex PCR reads were re-called with MiXCR into one record per CDR3 protein. There are 650,000 to 800,000 distinct CDR3 sequences in the sample; just over 40% occur only once, and about 3.3% lies in the top ten. CDR1 is MGHDK and CDR2 is SYGVNS in the germline V gene. This CDR3 comprises 12 residues. V was clipped by 3 bases and J by 5 bases, with 7 bases between them. Turning to this clonotype: Its antigen is as yet unknown.

The sequence was collected from an adult man with Graves' ophthalmopathy. This chain links TRBV25-1 with TRBJ2-5, with unresolved D. Sequencing input: peripheral blood. DNA for the CDR3: TGTGCCAGCAGTGACTCGGCGGAGACCCAGTACTTC. This codes for CASSDSAETQYF.